The 22 T cell receptor beta chains reported below all come from one sample, sequenced in a study of T cell responses to AZD1222 COVID-19 vaccine. TCRdb's copy holds only in-frame clones and misses some; the assay was immunoSEQ multiplex PCR. Of 100,000 to 150,000 clones listed, around 80% are singletons. The specimen comprised peripheral blood, sampled 28 days after the second AZD1222 dose. These receptors were taken from an adult who received the AZD1222 COVID-19 vaccine.

V usage is TRBV29-1 and J usage is TRBJ1-4, with 9 bases aligning to TRBD1. The V gene end was trimmed by 4 bases and the J gene end by 5 bases; junction bases not matched to a gene: 8. Germline V gene sequence: CDR1 SQVTM, CDR2 ANQGSEA. The CDR3 loop spans 15 amino acids. The CDR3 reads CSVGAGTGKNEKLFF. The CDR3, as DNA: TGCAGCGTTGGAGCTGGGACAGGGAAGAATGAAAAACTGTTTTTT.

V gene TRBV19 combines with J gene TRBJ2-3; D might be TRBD2 (6 bases). Germline-derived CDR1 and CDR2 are LNHDA and SQIVND (reference sequence). The length of the CDR3 is 15 residues. V lost 1 base and J lost 2, with 10 bases in between. CDR3 DNA sequence: TGTGCCAGTAGTATAGCCGAGGACTACACAGATACGCAGTATTTT. Translated, it gives CASSIAEDYTDTQYF.

V is TRBV5-4 and J is TRBJ2-1; possibly TRBD1 for D (5 bases). This CDR3 is built from 14 residues. V was cut by 0 bases and J by 3 bases, with 7 bases left in between. CDR1 SGHNT and CDR2 YYREEE come from the germline V gene (reference sequence). The DNA of the CDR3 is TGTGCCAGCAGCTTGGAACAGGACTACAATGAGCAGTTCTTC. Translation gives CASSLEQDYNEQFF.

The chain is built from TRBV27 and TRBJ1-2; D not certain. Trimming took off 11 bases at V and 6 bases at J, with 4 bases between the two ends. The CDR3 extends over 8 amino acids. Germline CDR1 MNHEY, CDR2 SMNVEV (reference sequence). As DNA, the CDR3 is TGTGCCGGAAATGGCTACACCTTC. As protein: CAGNGYTF.

This chain connects TRBV7-8 to TRBJ2-3; either TRBD1 or TRBD2 may fit D (5 bases each). The V gene's germline CDR1 is SGHVS and CDR2 FQNEAQ. V dropped 5 bases and J dropped 3 bases, with 9 bases sitting between them. The CDR3 has 13 residues. CDR3 loop: CASSRDRTDTQYF. The CDR3 DNA reads TGTGCCAGCAGCCGGGACCGGACAGATACGCAGTATTTT.

This sequence joins TRBV7-6 and TRBJ2-5; perhaps TRBD2 as D (5 bases). The germline V gene has CDR1 SGHVS and CDR2 FNYEAQ. Trimming cost V 2 bases and J 3 bases, with 16 bases left between them. This CDR3 is 16 amino acids long. DNA of the CDR3: TGTGCCAGCAGCTTACCTCCTCGGGGTGGGGAAGAGACCCAGTACTTC. Translating it yields CASSLPPRGGEETQYF.

This chain uses TRBV6-5 with TRBJ1-2; tentatively, D is TRBD1 (6 bases). Germline V CDR1 and CDR2: MNHEY, SVGAGI. The CDR3 is 14 amino acids. V was shortened by 6 bases and J by 4 bases, with 15 bases between the two germline ends. CDR3 in amino acids: CASSLNDRRYGYTF. The CDR3 nucleotides are TGTGCCAGCAGCTTAAACGACAGGCGCTATGGCTACACCTTC.

The chain combines TRBV4-2 with TRBJ2-7; TRBD2 is a possible D gene (6 bases). Between the trimmed V and J ends, which lost 1 base and 7 bases, there was a span of 11 bases. The CDR3 is 13 residues long. CDR1 is LGHNA, CDR2 YNFKEQ, per germline. In DNA, the CDR3 is TGTGCCAGCAGCCAAGGAGAGGGGAGGGAGCAGTACTTC. Protein: CASSQGEGREQYF.

The chain links TRBV28 to TRBJ1-2; TRBD1 might be the D (5 bases). The V end was cut by 6 bases, the J end by 8 bases, with 19 bases between. Germline V CDR1 and CDR2: MDHEN, SYDVKM. This CDR3 contains 14 residues. As DNA, the CDR3 is TGTGCCAGCAGAAAAGGGTCACCAAAGGGGGGCTACACCTTC. Translated: CASRKGSPKGGYTF.

The rearrangement joins TRBV11-3 to TRBJ2-3, with 10 bases fitting TRBD2. Per germline, CDR1 SGHNT and CDR2 YENEEA. V shed 2 bases, J shed 4 bases, and the junction held 0 bases outside the gene matches. The CDR3 has 14 amino acids. The CDR3 protein is CASSLTSGADTQYF. The CDR3 region has the DNA TGTGCCAGCAGCTTAACTAGCGGGGCAGATACGCAGTATTTT.

The CDR3 nucleotides are TGTGCCAGCAGTCGGGACAGGGGAAATTCACCCCTCCACTTT. This encodes CASSRDRGNSPLHF. V gene TRBV27 combines with J gene TRBJ1-6; TRBD1 agrees at 10 bases. There are 14 residues in the CDR3. The V gene's germline CDR1 is MNHEY and CDR2 SMNVEV (reference sequence). The V gene end was trimmed by 5 bases and the J gene end by 7 bases; junction bases not matched to a gene: 2.

The rearrangement links TRBV7-8 to TRBJ2-7; D might be TRBD1 (5 bases). This CDR3 comprises 14 residues. The germline V gene encodes CDR1 SGHVS and CDR2 FQNEAQ. V dropped 2 bases and J dropped 3 bases, with 11 bases sitting between them. CDR3 nucleotide sequence: TGTGCCAGCAGCTTAAGTGAGACAGTCTACGAGCAGTACTTC. Translating gives CASSLSETVYEQYF.

The CDR3 coding sequence is TGCGCCCGCGTCCCGGGACAGGAGGAGGGCACTGAAGCTTTCTTT. Encoded protein: CARVPGQEEGTEAFF. This sequence joins TRBV10-1 and TRBJ1-1; 8 positions match TRBD1. The CDR3 spans 15 residues. Germline values: CDR1 WNHNN, CDR2 SYGVQD (reference sequence). J gave up 4 bases and V 11 bases, and 15 bases lay outside the gene matches.

The rearrangement joins TRBV7-3 to TRBJ1-5, with 11 bases identical to TRBD1. The trim removed 8 bases at V and 5 bases at J, leaving 2 bases unmatched. Germline values: CDR1 SGHTA, CDR2 FQGTGA. This CDR3 has 13 amino acids. For the CDR3, the DNA is TGTGCCAGCGGACAGGGGGCGGATCAGCCCCAGCATTTT. Its translation is CASGQGADQPQHF.

The chain employs TRBV28 and TRBJ1-2; D unresolved. The V end was cut by 5 bases, the J end by 4 bases, with 11 bases between. CDR3 length: 13 residues. Germline lookup yields CDR1 MDHEN and CDR2 SYDVKM. In DNA, the CDR3 is TGTGCCAGCAGTCTACAGAAAACCTATGGCTACACCTTC. This codes for CASSLQKTYGYTF.

This chain uses TRBV28 with TRBJ1-6; no firm D call. Trimming pared 4 bases from V and 7 bases from J, leaving 8 bases between. Germline V gene data show CDR1 as MDHEN and CDR2 as SYDVKM. CDR3 length equals 13 residues. The CDR3 here is CASSYSDNSPLHF. CDR3 coding DNA: TGTGCCAGCAGTTACAGCGACAATTCACCCCTCCACTTT.

The chain is built from TRBV5-6 and TRBJ1-4, with D possibly matching TRBD1 (5 bases). Per the germline V gene, CDR1 is SGHDT and CDR2 is YYEEEE. CDR3 length: 16 residues. Deletions cut 0 bases from V and 0 bases from J, with 9 bases between. CDR3: CASSLGGLSTNEKLFF. CDR3 coding DNA: TGTGCCAGCAGCTTGGGGGGACTTTCAACTAATGAAAAACTGTTTTTT. Based on the CDR3 plus reference TRBV5-6 and TRBJ1-4, the full variable domain is DAGVTQSPTHLIKTRGQQVTLRCSPKSGHDTVSWYQQALGQGPQFIFQYYEEEERQRGNFPDRFSGHQFPNYSSELNVNALLLGDSALYLCASSLGGLSTNEKLFFGSGTQLSVL.

V is TRBV19 and J is TRBJ1-5; D is undetermined. The CDR3 is 15 amino acids. Per germline, CDR1 LNHDA and CDR2 SQIVND (reference sequence). Between the trimmed V and J ends, which lost 0 bases and 7 bases, there was a span of 13 bases. DNA of the CDR3: TGTGCCAGTAGTATAGAGGGGAAGTTAGGGCAGCCCCAGCATTTT. This encodes CASSIEGKLGQPQHF.

CDR3: CASSPDIPEAFF. The CDR3 DNA reads TGTGCCAGCAGCCCGGACATCCCTGAAGCTTTCTTT. This sequence joins TRBV7-2 and TRBJ1-1, with a tentative D call TRBD1 (5 bases). This CDR3 has 12 amino acids. Trimming left V 5 bases short and J 6 bases short, with 10 bases between. Per germline, CDR1 SGHTA and CDR2 FQGNSA.

The chain couples TRBV6-5 to TRBJ1-4; D may be TRBD1 (5 bases). The CDR3 sequence is 13 residues long. Germline loops: CDR1 MNHEY, CDR2 SVGAGI. Trimming left V 8 bases short and J 4 bases short, with 11 bases between. The CDR3 spells CASGARINEKLFF. Here the CDR3 DNA reads TGTGCCAGCGGGGCCAGGATTAATGAAAAACTGTTTTTT.

The rearrangement joins TRBV14 to TRBJ1-1, with D perhaps matching TRBD1 (6 bases). Germline V gives CDR1 SGHDN, CDR2 FVKESK. V dropped 1 base and J dropped 0 bases, with 27 bases sitting between them. The CDR3 runs 21 residues. The CDR3 sequence: CASSQGPTPLQRQDMNTEAFF. DNA of the CDR3: TGTGCCAGCAGCCAAGGCCCTACCCCTTTACAGCGACAGGACATGAACACTGAAGCTTTCTTT.

The V call is TRBV7-9, the J call TRBJ2-5; D unresolved. Trimming stripped 2 bases from V and 1 base from J, with 8 bases between. CDR3 length: 14 amino acids. The germline V gene has CDR1 SEHNR and CDR2 FQNEAQ (reference sequence). The CDR3, as DNA: TGTGCCAGCAGCTTATCGTCCGGCCAAGAGACCCAGTACTTC. Protein: CASSLSSGQETQYF.